Reported below is one TCR beta chain. Stated treatment: around 19 received Ad26.COV2.S at low or high dose, single or two shots; about 5 received placebo; per-sample allocation not given. Sampling took place 63 days after the first vaccine or placebo injection. The protocol was immunoSEQ multiplex PCR, while the TCRdb copy is restricted to in-frame clones and leaves out a portion. Here the sample spans about 420,000 clones, 88% being singletons. The sample is drawn from a study of Ad26.COV2.S vaccination and SARS-CoV-2 variants. The TCR was taken from a person aged 18-60 years who received the Ad26.COV2.S COVID-19 vaccine or a placebo. This sample comprised peripheral blood, obtained in a trial of Ad26.COV2.S vaccine versus placebo.

DNA for the CDR3: TGTGCCAGCAGTGAAGCGCTGGGCGGCTCCTATAATTCACCCCTCCACTTT. Encoded protein: CASSEALGGSYNSPLHF. The genes are TRBV6-1 and TRBJ1-6; no definite D call. CDR1 and CDR2 from the germline V gene are MNHNS and SASEGT. The V end was cut by 0 bases, the J end by 0 bases, with 9 bases between. The CDR3 consists of 17 residues.